This T cell receptor (beta chain) was recorded in a study of beta chain features in type 1 diabetes. Study conclusions and caveats: For type 1 diabetes patients, VDJ junctions showed fewer insertions and more deletions. Moderate yet significant TCRB CDR3 shortening was seen in Type 1 diabetes patients in all four CD4+ subsets.

The authors reverse transcribed all of the isolated RNA, so sequencing captured expressed TCRB transcripts. Some clones are missing from TCRdb's copy, which holds only in-frame ones; the method was immunoSEQ multiplex PCR. The repertoire has some 360,000 clones, 8.5% to 10% of them found once; the top ten carry less than 0.65%. This clone was observed at least ten times. What it binds is not known. CDR3 size: 15 residues. Germline V gene sequence: CDR1 SNHLY, CDR2 FYNNEI. V was clipped by 4 bases and J by 2 bases; unmatched bases: 2. The chain employs TRBV2 and TRBJ2-1; 10 nucleotides match TRBD1. This sequence was found in a man aged 25-40 years with type 1 diabetes. The sample taken for sequencing was central memory CD4+ T cells from blood. CDR3 loop: CASSGDRGTYNEQFF. As DNA, the CDR3 is TGTGCCAGCAGTGGGGACAGGGGAACCTACAATGAGCAGTTCTTC.